A single sample is the source of the 31 T cell receptor beta chains below, sequenced in a study of blood T cell repertoires in COVID-19. Produced via immunoSEQ multiplex PCR; TCRdb's table is partial and in-frame only. The table has roughly 210,000 clones, 84% seen once. The specimen sequenced was peripheral blood. The source is an elderly woman with COVID-19, enrolled during active disease.

The gene calls are TRBV28 and TRBJ1-2; 8 bases fit TRBD1. Germline lookup yields CDR1 MDHEN and CDR2 SYDVKM. This CDR3 is built from 15 residues. Trimming took 6 bases from V and 4 from J; bases not matched to a gene: 10. CDR3 bases: TGTGCCAGCAGGCTATCAGGGGGCGCGGGCTATGGCTACACCTTC. Translation: CASRLSGGAGYGYTF.

The gene calls are TRBV2 and TRBJ2-5; TRBD2 matches at 9 bases. The germline gives CDR1 SNHLY, CDR2 FYNNEI. CDR3 length: 15 residues. V trimming: 7 bases; J trimming: 4 bases; junction bases outside the gene matches: 10. The CDR3 loop is CASTPRAGGLETQYF. The CDR3, as DNA: TGTGCCAGCACCCCTCGGGCGGGGGGGCTAGAGACCCAGTACTTC. Supplemented by reference TRBV2 and TRBJ2-5, the full variable domain reads EPEVTQTPSHQVTQMGQEVILRCVPISNHLYFYWYRQILGQKVEFLVSFYNNEISEKSEIFDDQFSVERPDGSNFTLKIRSTKLEDSAMYFCASTPRAGGLETQYFGPGTRLLVL.

J is TRBJ2-6 and V is TRBV5-4; 9 bases agree with TRBD1. From germline, CDR1 is SGHNT and CDR2 YYREEE (reference sequence). The CDR3 is made up of 18 amino acids. Trimming took 1 base from V and 0 from J; bases not matched to a gene: 5. The CDR3 sequence: CASSLLGTGNSGANVLTF. The CDR3, as DNA: TGTGCCAGCAGCTTGTTAGGGACAGGGAACTCTGGGGCCAACGTCCTGACTTTC. Looking up the rest from reference TRBV5-4 and TRBJ2-6 gives the full variable domain: ETGVTQSPTHLIKTRGQQVTLRCSSQSGHNTVSWYQQALGQGPQFIFQYYREEENGRGNFPPRFSGLQFPNYSSELNVNALELDDSALYLCASSLLGTGNSGANVLTFGAGSRLTVL.

A single count supports this clone. The chain's CDR3 is CASSLGQASYEQYF. Written as DNA, the CDR3 is TGCGCCAGCAGTCTCGGACAGGCTTCCTACGAGCAGTACTTC. This chain uses TRBV5-1 with TRBJ2-7; TRBD1 agrees at 7 bases. This CDR3 spans 14 amino acids. Germline values: CDR1 SGHRS, CDR2 YFSETQ. V shed 5 bases and J 1 base; nucleotides not matched to a gene: 6.

V and J are TRBV5-1 and TRBJ1-6; D is uncertain. The length of the CDR3 is 15 residues. CDR1 SGHRS and CDR2 YFSETQ come from the germline V gene. Trimming shortened V by 1 base and J by 0 bases, and 5 bases separated the two germline ends. The CDR3 protein is CASSLQNSYNSPLHF. Here the CDR3 DNA reads TGCGCCAGCAGCTTGCAGAACTCCTATAATTCACCCCTCCACTTT.

This chain connects TRBV10-3 to TRBJ2-1; 12 bases align to TRBD2. Germline trimming cut 7 bases from V and 10 bases from J; bases unmatched to any gene: 5. The CDR3 has 13 residues. Germline V gene lookup returns CDR1 ENHRY and CDR2 SYGVKD. The CDR3 protein is CAITLAGGHEQFF. The CDR3 coding sequence is TGTGCCATCACGCTAGCGGGGGGGCACGAGCAGTTCTTC.

This clone was observed a single time. The chain has TRBV6-1 and TRBJ1-2, with D unresolved. This CDR3 comprises 16 residues. V lost 4 bases and J 4 bases, leaving 19 bases between the germline ends. The germline CDR1 and CDR2 sequences are MNHNS and SASEGT. The CDR3 DNA sequence: TGTGCCAGCAGTGCCCCTTCCATGGGAGGCCTCTATGGCTACACCTTC. This encodes CASSAPSMGGLYGYTF.

This clone was detected a few times. The chain links TRBV5-4 to TRBJ2-7, with 7 positions matching TRBD1. CDR1 is SGHNT, CDR2 YYREEE, per germline (reference sequence). The CDR3 sequence is 15 residues long. The V segment lost 5 bases and the J segment 5 bases; nucleotides outside the gene matches: 13. Here the CDR3 DNA reads TGTGCCAGCAGAAGACGAGGGGGACAGCTCCACGAGCAGTACTTC. This encodes CASRRRGGQLHEQYF.

The V gene is TRBV9, the J gene TRBJ1-2, with a tentative D call TRBD1 (5 bases). V gave up 0 bases and J gave up 7 bases, with 7 bases separating them. The V gene's germline CDR1 is SGDLS and CDR2 YYNGEE. This CDR3 region has 12 residues. The CDR3 protein is CASSVVGAGYTF. CDR3 nucleotide sequence: TGTGCCAGCAGCGTAGTTGGGGCTGGCTACACCTTC.

This sequence joins TRBV11-2 and TRBJ1-5; unclear D gene. This CDR3 has 12 residues. Germline CDR1 is SGHAT and CDR2 is FQNNGV. Trimming took 4 bases from V and 6 from J, leaving 7 bases between them. CDR3 protein: CASSSPGQPQHF. CDR3 nucleotides: TGTGCCAGCAGCTCCCCGGGTCAGCCCCAGCATTTT.

The V gene is TRBV6-2 or TRBV6-3, the J gene TRBJ2-3; 8 bases match TRBD1. The germline V gene has CDR1 MNHEY and CDR2 SVGEGT. J was trimmed by 7 bases and V by 5 bases; bases with no gene match: 5. The CDR3 has 13 residues. The chain's CDR3 is CASSRTGTHTQYF. In DNA form, the CDR3 reads TGTGCCAGCAGTCGGACAGGGACCCATACGCAGTATTTT.

The chain uses TRBV10-3 and TRBJ2-3; 15 bases match TRBD2. Germline CDR1 ENHRY, CDR2 SYGVKD. J lost 6 bases, V lost 4 bases, and 8 bases had no gene match. CDR3 size: 17 residues. CDR3 residues: CAISGGLAGGPEDTQYF. In nucleotides, the CDR3 is TGTGCCATCAGTGGGGGACTAGCGGGGGGCCCTGAGGATACGCAGTATTTT.

The V call is TRBV5-1, the J call TRBJ2-2; TRBD2 agrees at 12 bases. CDR1 is SGHRS, CDR2 YFSETQ, per germline. V shed 6 bases and J 4 bases; nucleotides not matched to a gene: 7. The CDR3 contains 16 residues. This CDR3 is CASNPLTSGGTGELFF. The CDR3 DNA reads TGCGCCAGCAACCCCTTGACTAGCGGGGGCACCGGGGAGCTGTTTTTT. Filled out from reference TRBV5-1 and TRBJ2-2, the complete variable domain reads KAGVTQTPRYLIKTRGQQVTLSCSPISGHRSVSWYQQTPGQGLQFLFEYFSETQRNKGNFPGRFSGRQFSNSRSEMNVSTLELGDSALYLCASNPLTSGGTGELFFGEGSRLTVL.

This sequence joins TRBV7-2 and TRBJ2-7; 8 nucleotides agree with TRBD1. The ends lost 5 bases at V and 1 base at J; junction bases unmatched: 16. Per germline, CDR1 SGHTA and CDR2 FQGNSA. This CDR3 has 18 amino acids. CDR3 in DNA: TGTGCCAGCAGCCTTGGGATAGCTGCGACAGGGGTATCCTACGAGCAGTACGTC. Amino acids: CASSLGIAATGVSYEQYV.

This chain joins TRBV12-5 and TRBJ2-3; D gene ambiguous. This CDR3 spans 12 amino acids. Germline-derived CDR1 and CDR2 are LGHNT and FRNRAP. V lost 4 bases to trimming and J lost 2 bases, with 4 bases between them. This CDR3 is CASGSVTDTQYF. The CDR3 nucleotides read TGTGCTAGTGGTTCAGTCACAGATACGCAGTATTTT.

This clone was recorded once. The chain carries TRBV6-1 and TRBJ2-5; 9 nucleotides line up with TRBD2. Germline loops: CDR1 MNHNS, CDR2 SASEGT. CDR3 length: 14 amino acids. The trim removed 0 bases at V and 6 bases at J, leaving 2 bases unmatched. CDR3 sequence (DNA): TGTGCCAGCAGTGAAGCTAGCGGGGGAAAGACCCAGTACTTC. This translates into CASSEASGGKTQYF.

This chain links TRBV7-2 with TRBJ2-5; perhaps TRBD2 as D (5 bases). This CDR3 has 13 amino acids. Per the germline V gene, CDR1 is SGHTA and CDR2 is FQGNSA. V was clipped by 5 bases and J by 5 bases, with 12 bases between them. The CDR3 DNA follows: TGTGCCAGCAGCCCCCCGAGGGTGGAGACCCAGTACTTC. Its protein is CASSPPRVETQYF.

This clone was found once. In nucleotides, the CDR3 is TGTGCCAGCAGCCAGAGACAACGCAATCAGCCCCAGCATTTT. This gives the protein CASSQRQRNQPQHF. The genes are TRBV3-1 (or the pseudogene TRBV3-2) and TRBJ1-5; D not resolved. This CDR3 has 14 residues. The germline gives CDR1 LGHDT, CDR2 YNNKEL (reference sequence). Trimming cost V 3 bases and J 2 bases, with 8 bases left between them.

This sequence joins TRBV5-1 and TRBJ1-1, with 9 bases lining up with TRBD1. The CDR3 contains 14 residues. The V and J ends lost 5 bases and 6 bases, in that order; junction bases with no gene match: 8. The germline V gene has CDR1 SGHRS and CDR2 YFSETQ. CDR3 nucleotides: TGCGCCAGCAGTACGGGACAGGGTCCATCTGAAGCTTTCTTT. This codes for CASSTGQGPSEAFF.

The CDR3 coding sequence is TGTGCCAGCAGGGGGGACAGCCTCACTGAAGCTTTCTTT. It specifies CASRGDSLTEAFF. The chain employs TRBV6-5 and TRBJ1-1; 7 bases align to TRBD1. The germline V gene has CDR1 MNHEY and CDR2 SVGAGI. V lost 6 bases to trimming and J lost 4 bases; unmatched junction nucleotides: 5. CDR3 length equals 13 residues.

Notes on this clone: The identical CDR3 is also encoded by other nucleotide sequences in the sample. The gene calls are TRBV19 and TRBJ1-1, with 8 nucleotides matching TRBD1. Germline V CDR1 and CDR2: LNHDA, SQIVND (reference sequence). V shed 4 bases, J shed 2 bases, and the junction held 3 bases outside the gene matches. CDR3 size: 14 residues. DNA for the CDR3: TGTGCCAGTAGTACGACAGGGGCCAACACTGAAGCTTTCTTT. It translates to CASSTTGANTEAFF. Together with reference TRBV19 and TRBJ1-1, the CDR3 gives the full variable domain: DGGITQSPKYLFRKEGQNVTLSCEQNLNHDAMYWYRQDPGQGLRLIYYSQIVNDFQKGDIAEGYSVSREKKESFPLTVTSAQKNPTAFYLCASSTTGANTEAFFGQGTRLTVV.

V and J are TRBV7-2 and TRBJ1-2; 10 nucleotides align to TRBD1. The CDR3 runs to 12 residues. Trimming cost V 6 bases and J 9 bases; bases outside gene matches: 4. CDR1 SGHTA and CDR2 FQGNSA come from the germline V gene. The CDR3 nucleotides read TGTGCCAGCAGGACAGGGGGCAATCGCTACACCTTC. As protein: CASRTGGNRYTF. Full variable domain (outside the CDR3, taken from reference TRBV7-2 and TRBJ1-2): GAGVSQSPSNKVTEKGKDVELRCDPISGHTALYWYRQSLGQGLEFLIYFQGNSAPDKSGLPSDRFSAERTGGSVSTLTIQRTQQEDSAVYLCASRTGGNRYTFGSGTRLTVV.

This clone was observed once. This chain uses TRBV6-5 with TRBJ2-2, with 10 bases fitting TRBD2. The CDR3 totals 14 residues. Trimming cost V 8 bases and J 5 bases; bases outside gene matches: 5. CDR1 MNHEY and CDR2 SVGAGI come from the germline V gene. The DNA of the CDR3 is TGTGCCAGCTTCCTTAGCGGGGGGACCGGGGAGCTGTTTTTT. This sequence encodes CASFLSGGTGELFF.

The genes are TRBV5-1 and TRBJ1-1; 10 bases agree with TRBD1. In germline, CDR1 is SGHRS, CDR2 YFSETQ. Trimming cost V 4 bases and J 8 bases; bases outside gene matches: 5. This CDR3 spans 13 amino acids. The CDR3 region has the DNA TGCGCCAGCAGCGACCGGGACAGGGGAGAAGCTTTCTTT. Residues: CASSDRDRGEAFF.

In DNA form, the CDR3 reads TGTGCCAGCAGCCTTAGCGGGGGCGGGGAGACCCAGTACTTC. Protein: CASSLSGGGETQYF. This chain uses TRBV3-1 (or the pseudogene TRBV3-2) with TRBJ2-5, with 9 bases lining up with TRBD2. Germline CDR1 reads LGHDT; CDR2 reads YNNKEL (reference sequence). The V gene end was trimmed by 4 bases and the J gene end by 5 bases; junction bases not matched to a gene: 5. CDR3 length equals 14 residues.

The chain has TRBV27 and TRBJ2-5; 7 bases align to TRBD1. V lost 5 bases, J lost 5 bases, and 11 bases stayed unmatched. This CDR3 contains 15 residues. The germline V gene encodes CDR1 MNHEY and CDR2 SMNVEV (reference sequence). The CDR3 sequence is CASSLQGSFGETQYF. CDR3 sequence (DNA): TGTGCCAGCAGTCTACAGGGGAGCTTCGGCGAGACCCAGTACTTC.

This clone was observed a handful of times. The chain combines TRBV18 with TRBJ2-1; D is possibly TRBD2 (5 bases). Germline assignment: CDR1 KGHSH and CDR2 LQKENI. This CDR3 has 12 residues. Trimming removed 2 bases from V and 7 bases from J, with 6 bases in between. The CDR3 loop reads CASSPTGNEQFF. The CDR3 DNA follows: TGTGCCAGCTCACCAACGGGAAATGAGCAGTTCTTC.

V gene TRBV24-1 combines with J gene TRBJ1-2; 7 positions match TRBD1. The germline gives CDR1 KGHDR, CDR2 SFDVKD. With V trimmed by 4 bases and J by 4 bases, 2 bases remained unmatched. The CDR3 consists of 13 residues. CDR3: CATSERTGYGYTF. The CDR3 DNA reads TGTGCCACCAGTGAAAGGACAGGCTATGGCTACACCTTC.

This clone turned up a few times. V is TRBV30 and J is TRBJ1-1; 10 bases match TRBD1. Germline assignment: CDR1 GTSNPN and CDR2 SVGIG (reference sequence). The V gene end was trimmed by 4 bases and the J gene end by 0 bases; junction bases not matched to a gene: 8. This CDR3 contains 16 residues. The CDR3 region has the DNA TGTGCCTGGAAAGACAGGGGGCGGCGCATGAACACTGAAGCTTTCTTT. Its protein is CAWKDRGRRMNTEAFF.

The rearrangement links TRBV5-4 to TRBJ2-6; 9 positions agree with TRBD1. CDR3 length: 19 amino acids. J lost 0 bases, V lost 7 bases, and 14 bases had no gene match. Germline V gene lookup returns CDR1 SGHNT and CDR2 YYREEE (reference sequence). In DNA form, the CDR3 reads TGTGCCAGCTCCTCCCGAGAGGGGACAGGGCCCTCTGGGGCCAACGTCCTGACTTTC. Protein product: CASSSREGTGPSGANVLTF.

This clone was seen just once. This chain uses TRBV6-5 with TRBJ1-2; 7 bases line up with TRBD1. V trimming: 5 bases; J trimming: 4 bases; junction bases outside the gene matches: 4. This CDR3 is built from 13 residues. Germline V gene lookup returns CDR1 MNHEY and CDR2 SVGAGI. The CDR3 spells CASSRQGSYGYTF. The DNA for the CDR3 is TGTGCCAGCAGTCGACAGGGCAGCTATGGCTACACCTTC.